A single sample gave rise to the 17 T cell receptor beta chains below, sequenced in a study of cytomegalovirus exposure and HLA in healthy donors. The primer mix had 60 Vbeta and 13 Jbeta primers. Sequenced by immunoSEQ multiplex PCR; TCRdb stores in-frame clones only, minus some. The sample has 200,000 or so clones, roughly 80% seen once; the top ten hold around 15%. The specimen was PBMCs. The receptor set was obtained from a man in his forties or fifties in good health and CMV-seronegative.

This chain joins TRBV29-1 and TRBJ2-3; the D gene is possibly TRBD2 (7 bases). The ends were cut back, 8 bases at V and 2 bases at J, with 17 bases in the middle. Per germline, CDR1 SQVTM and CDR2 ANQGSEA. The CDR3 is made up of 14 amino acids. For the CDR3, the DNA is TGCAGCTCTCAAGGGGCGGGGGCCACAGATACGCAGTATTTT. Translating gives CSSQGAGATDTQYF.

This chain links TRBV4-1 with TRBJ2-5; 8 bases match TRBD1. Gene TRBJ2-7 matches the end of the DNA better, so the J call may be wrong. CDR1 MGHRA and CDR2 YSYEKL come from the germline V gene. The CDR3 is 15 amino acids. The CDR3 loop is CASSHPGQGRDEQYF. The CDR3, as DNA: TGCGCCAGCAGCCACCCCGGACAGGGAAGGGACGAGCAGTACTTC.

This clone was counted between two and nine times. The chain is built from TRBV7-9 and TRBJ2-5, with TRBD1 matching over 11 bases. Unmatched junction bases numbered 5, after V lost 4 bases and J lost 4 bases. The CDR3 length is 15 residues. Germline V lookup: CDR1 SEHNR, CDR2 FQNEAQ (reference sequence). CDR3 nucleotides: TGTGCCAGCAGCTACCGGACAGGGGGCGGAGAGACCCAGTACTTC. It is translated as CASSYRTGGGETQYF.

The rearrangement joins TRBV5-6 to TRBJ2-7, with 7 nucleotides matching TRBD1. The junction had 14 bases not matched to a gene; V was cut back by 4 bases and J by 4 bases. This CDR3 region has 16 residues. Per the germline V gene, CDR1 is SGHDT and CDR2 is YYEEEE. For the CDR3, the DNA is TGTGCCAGCAGCCCTCGCGCAGACAGGGACCCTTACGAGCAGTACTTC. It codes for CASSPRADRDPYEQYF.

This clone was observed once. This chain's CDR3 is CASSLSSGSKSYEQYF. CDR3 sequence (DNA): TGTGCCAGCAGTTTATCGTCGGGATCCAAGTCCTACGAGCAGTACTTC. The J gene is TRBJ2-7, the V gene TRBV27, with D perhaps matching TRBD2 (5 bases). Per the germline V gene, CDR1 is MNHEY and CDR2 is SMNVEV (reference sequence). CDR3 size: 16 residues. Trimming took 0 bases from V and 1 from J, leaving 13 bases between them.

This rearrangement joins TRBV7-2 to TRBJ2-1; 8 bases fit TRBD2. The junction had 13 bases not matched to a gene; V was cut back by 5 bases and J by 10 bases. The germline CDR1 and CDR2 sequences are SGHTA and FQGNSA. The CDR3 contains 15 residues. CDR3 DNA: TGTGCCAGCAGCCGACCGGGACTAGTGGTTGAGGAGCAGTTCTTC. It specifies CASSRPGLVVEEQFF.

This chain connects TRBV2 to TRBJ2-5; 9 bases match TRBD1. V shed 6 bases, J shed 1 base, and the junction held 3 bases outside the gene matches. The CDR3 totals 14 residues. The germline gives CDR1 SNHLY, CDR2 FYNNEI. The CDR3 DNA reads TGTGCCAGCAGACAACAGGGGGCCCAAGAGACCCAGTACTTC. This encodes CASRQQGAQETQYF.

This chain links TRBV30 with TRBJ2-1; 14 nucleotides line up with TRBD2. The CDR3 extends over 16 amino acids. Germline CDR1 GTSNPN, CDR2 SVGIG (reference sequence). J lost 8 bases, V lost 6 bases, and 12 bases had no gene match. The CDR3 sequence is CACWSPGTSGRHEQFF. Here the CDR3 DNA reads TGTGCCTGCTGGAGCCCCGGGACTAGCGGGAGACATGAGCAGTTCTTC.

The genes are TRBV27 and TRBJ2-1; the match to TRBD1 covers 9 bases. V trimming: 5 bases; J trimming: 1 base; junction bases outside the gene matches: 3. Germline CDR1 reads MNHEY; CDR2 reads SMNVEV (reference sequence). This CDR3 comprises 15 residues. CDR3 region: CASSPGTGSYNEQFF. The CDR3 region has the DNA TGTGCCAGCAGTCCTGGGACAGGGTCCTACAATGAGCAGTTCTTC.

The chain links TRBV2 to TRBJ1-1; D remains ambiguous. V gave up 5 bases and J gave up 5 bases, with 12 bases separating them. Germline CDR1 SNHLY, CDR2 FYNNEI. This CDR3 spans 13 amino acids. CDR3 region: CASSHKAGTEAFF. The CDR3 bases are TGTGCCAGCAGTCATAAAGCCGGGACTGAAGCTTTCTTT.

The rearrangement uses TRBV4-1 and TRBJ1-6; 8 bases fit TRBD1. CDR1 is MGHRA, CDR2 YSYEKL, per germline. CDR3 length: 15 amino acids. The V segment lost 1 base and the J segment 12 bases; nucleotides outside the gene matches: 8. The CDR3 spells CASSQGPGQGGPLHF. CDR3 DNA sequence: TGCGCCAGCAGCCAAGGACCCGGACAGGGCGGACCCCTCCACTTT.

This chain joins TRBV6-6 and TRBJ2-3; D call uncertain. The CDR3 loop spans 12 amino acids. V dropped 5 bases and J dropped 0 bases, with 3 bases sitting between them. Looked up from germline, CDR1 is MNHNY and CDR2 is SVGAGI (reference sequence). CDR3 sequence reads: CASSQSTDTQYF. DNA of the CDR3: TGTGCCAGCAGTCAAAGCACAGATACGCAGTATTTT.

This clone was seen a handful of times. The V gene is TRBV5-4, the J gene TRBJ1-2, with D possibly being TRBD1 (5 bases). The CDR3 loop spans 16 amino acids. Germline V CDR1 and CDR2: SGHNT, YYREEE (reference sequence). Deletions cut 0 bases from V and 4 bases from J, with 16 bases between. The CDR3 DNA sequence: TGTGCCAGCAGCTTGGATGGGGGGAGAGGTGGCTATGGCTACACCTTC. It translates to CASSLDGGRGGYGYTF.

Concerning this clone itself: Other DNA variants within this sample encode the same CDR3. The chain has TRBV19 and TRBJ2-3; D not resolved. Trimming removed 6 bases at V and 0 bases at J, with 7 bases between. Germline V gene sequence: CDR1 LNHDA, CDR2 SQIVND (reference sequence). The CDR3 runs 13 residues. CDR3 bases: TGTGCCAGTAGCCCTTCTAGCACAGATACGCAGTATTTT. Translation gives CASSPSSTDTQYF.

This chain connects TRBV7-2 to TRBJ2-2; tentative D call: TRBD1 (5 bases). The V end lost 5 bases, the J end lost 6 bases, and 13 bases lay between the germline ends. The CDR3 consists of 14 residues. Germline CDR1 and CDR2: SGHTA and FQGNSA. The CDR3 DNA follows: TGTGCCAGCAGCCCTGACAGAGTGGCCGGGGAGCTGTTTTTT. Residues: CASSPDRVAGELFF.

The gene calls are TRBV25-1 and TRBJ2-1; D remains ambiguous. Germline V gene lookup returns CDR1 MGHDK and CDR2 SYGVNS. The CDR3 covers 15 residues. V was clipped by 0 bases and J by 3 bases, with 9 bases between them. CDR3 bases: TGTGCCAGCAGTGAATACGCAGAAAACTACAATGAGCAGTTCTTC. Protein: CASSEYAENYNEQFF.

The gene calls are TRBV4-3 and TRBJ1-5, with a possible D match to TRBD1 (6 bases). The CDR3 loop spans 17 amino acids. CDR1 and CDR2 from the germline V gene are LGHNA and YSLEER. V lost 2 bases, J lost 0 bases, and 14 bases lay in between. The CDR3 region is CASSQKGQTDSNQPQHF. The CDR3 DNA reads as TGCGCCAGCAGCCAAAAGGGACAAACCGATAGCAATCAGCCCCAGCATTTT.